This note documents a single T cell receptor (beta chain) sequence. Assay: immunoSEQ multiplex PCR; the TCRdb copy retains only in-frame clones and omits some. The table lists fewer than 35,000 clones, roughly 80% of them singletons. There are 16 residues in the CDR3. Per the germline V gene, CDR1 is LGHNA and CDR2 is YSLEER. V lost 3 bases, J lost 8 bases, and 20 bases lay in between. This specimen belongs to a study of sequential checkpoint blockade in melanoma. Study-level information: Patients were randomized 1:1 to nivolumab-then-ipilimumab or ipilimumab-then-nivolumab first-line.

Described treatment: randomized to nivolumab then ipilimumab (arm A) or the reverse (arm B). This chain links TRBV4-3 with TRBJ2-1, with TRBD1 as a possible D gene (6 bases). Sample: CD8+ T cells sorted from blood (inferred from file names), taken from a patient given nivolumab and ipilimumab in sequence. This clonotype originated in a human donor with melanoma. The CDR3, as DNA: TGCGCCAGCAGCCACAGATTAAATTACAGGGTCGATGAGCAGTTCTTC. It codes for CASSHRLNYRVDEQFF.